A selection of T cell receptor beta chains follows, all from one sample in a study of Ad26.COV2.S vaccination and SARS-CoV-2 variants. The method was immunoSEQ multiplex PCR; TCRdb's version includes in-frame clones alone and lacks a portion of them. Found here are 350,000 to 550,000 clones, 75% to 90% of them singletons; the top ten hold 2% to 3%. The sample consisted of peripheral blood, taken in a trial of Ad26.COV2.S vaccine versus placebo. The receptors originated from a person aged 18 to 65 who received the Ad26.COV2.S COVID-19 vaccine or a placebo. Each CDR3 is given with its conserved first and last residue. A D gene is named only where the DNA matches it firmly. Only some rows state a clone size, as once, few, many or a class for expanded clones.

j_gene	d_gene	v_gene	abundance	CDR3nt	CDR3aa
TRBJ2-1	TRBD2	TRBV7-9	.	TGTGCCAGCAGCTTAGCGGTCGCGGGAGACAATGAGCAGTTCTTC	CASSLAVAGDNEQFF
TRBJ2-1	.	TRBV10-3	.	TGTGCCATCAGTGAGAGCCGAAACAGGGATGAGCAGTTCTTC	CAISESRNRDEQFF
TRBJ2-6	.	TRBV19	.	TGTGCCAGTACCGACGTATCTGGGGCCAACGTCCTGACTTTC	CASTDVSGANVLTF
TRBJ2-3	TRBD2	TRBV28	.	TGTGCCAGCAGTTTACGACTAGCGGGTACGCAGTATTTT	CASSLRLAGTQYF
TRBJ1-2	TRBD1	TRBV30	.	TGTGCCTGGAGCGACAGGGGGGATCATGGCTACACCTTC	CAWSDRGDHGYTF
TRBJ2-1	TRBD1	TRBV18	.	TGTGCCAGCTCCATGACGACAGGGTCTTACAATGAGCAGTTCTTC	CASSMTTGSYNEQFF
TRBJ2-7	.	TRBV28	.	TGTGCCAGCAGTGTTGTGGGGCAGGCACTCTACGAGCAGTACTTC	CASSVVGQALYEQYF
TRBJ1-2	.	TRBV19	.	TGTGCCAGTAGTATTACCCCCAGGTTATTGGCGGAGAACGACTATGGCTACACCTTC	CASSITPRLLAENDYGYTF
TRBJ2-5	.	TRBV4-3	.	TGCGCCAGCAGCCAAGGGTACGGAGGGGAGACCCAGTACTTC	CASSQGYGGETQYF
TRBJ2-5	.	TRBV4-1	few	TGCGCCAGCAGCCAAGACAGGGTAGGGGAGACCCAGTACTTC	CASSQDRVGETQYF